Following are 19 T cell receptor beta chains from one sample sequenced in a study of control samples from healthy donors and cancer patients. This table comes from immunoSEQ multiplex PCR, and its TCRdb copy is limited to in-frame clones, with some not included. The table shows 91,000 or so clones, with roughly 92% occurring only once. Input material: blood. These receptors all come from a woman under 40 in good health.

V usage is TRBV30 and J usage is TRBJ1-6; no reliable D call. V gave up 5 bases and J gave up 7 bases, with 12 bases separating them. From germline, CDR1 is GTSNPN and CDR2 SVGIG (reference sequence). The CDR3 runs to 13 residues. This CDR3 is CAWLGQVNSPLHF. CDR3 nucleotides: TGTGCCTGGCTGGGTCAGGTCAATTCACCCCTCCACTTT.

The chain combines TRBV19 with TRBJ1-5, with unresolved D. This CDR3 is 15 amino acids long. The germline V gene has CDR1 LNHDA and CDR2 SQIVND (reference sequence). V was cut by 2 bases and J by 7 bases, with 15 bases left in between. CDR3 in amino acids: CASSITDQIRQPQHF. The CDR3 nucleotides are TGTGCCAGTAGTATAACAGATCAAATCCGGCAGCCCCAGCATTTT.

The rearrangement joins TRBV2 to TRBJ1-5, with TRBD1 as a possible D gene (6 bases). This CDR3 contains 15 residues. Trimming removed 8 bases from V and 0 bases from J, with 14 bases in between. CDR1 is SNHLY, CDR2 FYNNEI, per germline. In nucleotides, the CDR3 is TGTGCCAGCGGTGGGGGGGCTTATAGCAATCAGCCCCAGCATTTT. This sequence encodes CASGGGAYSNQPQHF. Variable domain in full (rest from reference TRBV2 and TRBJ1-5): EPEVTQTPSHQVTQMGQEVILRCVPISNHLYFYWYRQILGQKVEFLVSFYNNEISEKSEIFDDQFSVERPDGSNFTLKIRSTKLEDSAMYFCASGGGAYSNQPQHFGDGTRLSIL.

CDR3 nucleotides: TGTGCCAGCAGCCCCTACTTGAACACTGAAGCTTTCTTT. Its translation: CASSPYLNTEAFF. V and J are TRBV7-6 and TRBJ1-1, with no clear D. V was trimmed by 5 bases and J by 0 bases, leaving 7 bases between them. CDR1 is SGHVS and CDR2 is FNYEAQ in the germline V gene. The CDR3 totals 13 residues.

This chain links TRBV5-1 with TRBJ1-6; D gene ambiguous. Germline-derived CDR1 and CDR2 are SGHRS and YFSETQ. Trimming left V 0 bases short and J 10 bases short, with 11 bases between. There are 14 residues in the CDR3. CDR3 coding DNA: TGCGCCAGCAGCTTGGAGATCTCTGGATCACCCCTCCACTTT. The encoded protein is CASSLEISGSPLHF.

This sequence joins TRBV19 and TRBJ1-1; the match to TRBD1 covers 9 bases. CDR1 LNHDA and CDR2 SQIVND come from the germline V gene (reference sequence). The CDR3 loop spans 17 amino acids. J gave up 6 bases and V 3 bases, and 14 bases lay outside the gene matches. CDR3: CASSIQITRQGVAEAFF. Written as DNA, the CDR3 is TGTGCCAGTAGTATCCAGATTACAAGACAGGGGGTCGCTGAAGCTTTCTTT. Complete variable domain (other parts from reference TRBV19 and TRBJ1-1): DGGITQSPKYLFRKEGQNVTLSCEQNLNHDAMYWYRQDPGQGLRLIYYSQIVNDFQKGDIAEGYSVSREKKESFPLTVTSAQKNPTAFYLCASSIQITRQGVAEAFFGQGTRLTVV.

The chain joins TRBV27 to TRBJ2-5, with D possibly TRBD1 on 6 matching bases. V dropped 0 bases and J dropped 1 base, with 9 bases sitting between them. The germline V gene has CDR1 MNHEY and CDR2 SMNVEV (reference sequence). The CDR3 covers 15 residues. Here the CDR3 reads CASSLSRGIQETQYF. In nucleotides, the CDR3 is TGTGCCAGCAGTTTATCGAGGGGGATCCAAGAGACCCAGTACTTC.

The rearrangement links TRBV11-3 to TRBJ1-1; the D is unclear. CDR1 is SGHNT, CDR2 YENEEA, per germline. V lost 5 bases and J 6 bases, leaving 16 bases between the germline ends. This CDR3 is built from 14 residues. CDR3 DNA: TGTGCCAGCAGCCTAACGCCGGGTGCGCCTGAAGCTTTCTTT. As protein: CASSLTPGAPEAFF. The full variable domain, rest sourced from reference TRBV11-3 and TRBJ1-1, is EAGVVQSPRYKIIEKKQPVAFWCNPISGHNTLYWYLQNLGQGPELLIRYENEEAVDDSQLPKDRFSAERLKGVDSTLKIQPAELGDSAVYLCASSLTPGAPEAFFGQGTRLTVV.

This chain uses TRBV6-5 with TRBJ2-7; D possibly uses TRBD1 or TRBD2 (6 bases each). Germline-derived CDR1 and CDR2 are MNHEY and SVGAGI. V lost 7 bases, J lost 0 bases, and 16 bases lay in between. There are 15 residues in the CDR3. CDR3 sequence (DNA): TGTGCCAGCACCCCCGGTGGGGGGCCCTCCTACGAGCAGTACTTC. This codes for CASTPGGGPSYEQYF.

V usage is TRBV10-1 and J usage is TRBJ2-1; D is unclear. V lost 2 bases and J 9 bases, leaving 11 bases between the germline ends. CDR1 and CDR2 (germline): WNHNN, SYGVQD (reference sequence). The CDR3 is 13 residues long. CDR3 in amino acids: CASSEPLVGEQFF. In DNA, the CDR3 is TGCGCCAGCAGTGAGCCGCTAGTTGGTGAGCAGTTCTTC.

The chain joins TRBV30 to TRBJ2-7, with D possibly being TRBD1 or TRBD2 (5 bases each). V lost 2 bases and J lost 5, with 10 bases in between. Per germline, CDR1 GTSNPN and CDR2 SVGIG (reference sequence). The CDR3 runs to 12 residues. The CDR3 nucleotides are TGTGCCTGGAGTTTTGAGGGGAACGAGCAGTACTTC. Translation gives CAWSFEGNEQYF.

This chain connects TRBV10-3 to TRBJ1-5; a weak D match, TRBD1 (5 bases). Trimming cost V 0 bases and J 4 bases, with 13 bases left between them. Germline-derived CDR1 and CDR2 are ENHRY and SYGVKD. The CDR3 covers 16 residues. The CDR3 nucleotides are TGTGCCATCAGTGAGTCGAATAGGGGCCAAAATCAGCCCCAGCATTTT. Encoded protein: CAISESNRGQNQPQHF.

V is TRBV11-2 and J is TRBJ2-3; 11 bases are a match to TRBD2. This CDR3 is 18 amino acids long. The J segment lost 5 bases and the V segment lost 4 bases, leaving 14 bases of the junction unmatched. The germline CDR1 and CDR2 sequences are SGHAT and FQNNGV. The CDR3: CASSWISGGAGSEDTQYF. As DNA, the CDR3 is TGTGCCAGCAGCTGGATTAGCGGGGGGGCCGGGTCTGAAGATACGCAGTATTTT.

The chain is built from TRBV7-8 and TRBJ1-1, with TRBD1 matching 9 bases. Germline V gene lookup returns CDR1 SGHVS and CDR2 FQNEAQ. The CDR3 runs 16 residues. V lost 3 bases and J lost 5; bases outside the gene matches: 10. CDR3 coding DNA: TGTGCCAGCAGCTTTGCCGGGACAGGGACGAAAACTGAAGCTTTCTTT. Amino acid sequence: CASSFAGTGTKTEAFF.

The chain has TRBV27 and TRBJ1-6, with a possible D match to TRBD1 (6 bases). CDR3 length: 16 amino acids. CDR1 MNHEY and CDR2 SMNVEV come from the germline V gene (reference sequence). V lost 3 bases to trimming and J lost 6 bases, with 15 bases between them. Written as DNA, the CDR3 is TGTGCCAGCAGTTTGTCAGGGGTTTTTCTTAATTCACCCCTCCACTTT. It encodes CASSLSGVFLNSPLHF.

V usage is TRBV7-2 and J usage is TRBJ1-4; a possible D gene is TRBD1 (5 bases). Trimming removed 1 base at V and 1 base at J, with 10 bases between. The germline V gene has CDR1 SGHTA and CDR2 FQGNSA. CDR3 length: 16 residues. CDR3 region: CASSLGGVVTNEKLFF. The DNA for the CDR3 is TGTGCCAGCAGCTTAGGGGGGGTGGTAACTAATGAAAAACTGTTTTTT.

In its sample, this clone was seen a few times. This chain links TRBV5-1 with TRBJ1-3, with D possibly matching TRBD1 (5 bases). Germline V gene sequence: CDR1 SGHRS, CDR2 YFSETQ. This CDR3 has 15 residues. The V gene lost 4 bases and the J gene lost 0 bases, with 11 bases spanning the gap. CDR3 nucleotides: TGCGCCAGCAGCGCGGGACGCAGCTCTGGAAACACCATATATTTT. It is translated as CASSAGRSSGNTIYF.

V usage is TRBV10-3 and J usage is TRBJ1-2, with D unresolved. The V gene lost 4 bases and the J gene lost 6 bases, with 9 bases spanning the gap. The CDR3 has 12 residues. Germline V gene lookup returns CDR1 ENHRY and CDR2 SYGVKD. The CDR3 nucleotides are TGTGCCATCAGTGGAGGGAAGGATGGCTACACCTTC. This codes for CAISGGKDGYTF.

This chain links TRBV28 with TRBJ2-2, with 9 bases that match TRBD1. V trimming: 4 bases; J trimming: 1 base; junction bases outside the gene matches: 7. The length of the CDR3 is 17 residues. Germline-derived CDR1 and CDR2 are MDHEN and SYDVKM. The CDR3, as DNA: TGTGCCAGCAGTTCCTCGCCGGGACAGGGGAACACCGGGGAGCTGTTTTTT. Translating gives CASSSSPGQGNTGELFF.